A selection of T cell receptor beta chains follows, all from one sample in a study of blood T cell repertoires in COVID-19. Sequencing used immunoSEQ multiplex PCR; TCRdb keeps in-frame clones, though not all of them. The table lists fewer than 250,000 clones, 65% to 90% of them singletons, with approximately 4.5% in the top ten. What was sequenced was peripheral blood. These receptors came from a woman in her 70s with acute or convalescent COVID-19. CDR3s include the opening cysteine and the closing phenylalanine or tryptophan. The order of the fields is J gene, V gene, CDR3 protein.

J: TRBJ1-2
V: TRBV19
CDR3: CATPGTGNYGYTF

J: TRBJ2-7
V: TRBV5-6
CDR3: CASSSSGRVGYEQYF

J: TRBJ2-7
V: TRBV5-1
CDR3: CASSLDRGRYEQYF

J: TRBJ2-7
V: TRBV27
CDR3: CASQMAIGGGLYEQYF

J: TRBJ2-1
V: TRBV10-1
CDR3: CASSPDRAGEQFF

J: TRBJ2-1
V: TRBV20-1
CDR3: CSASGANFAYNEQFF

J: TRBJ1-4
V: TRBV18
CDR3: CASSPPGQLNEKLFF

J: TRBJ2-1
V: TRBV30
CDR3: CAWSVRGLAGENEQFF

J: TRBJ2-2
V: TRBV10-2
CDR3: CASSESTGYTGELFF

J: TRBJ2-1
V: TRBV7-9
CDR3: CASSPGLAGGILVF

J: TRBJ1-2
V: TRBV7-2
CDR3: CASSFTGVKHGYTF

J: TRBJ2-5
V: TRBV6-5
CDR3: CASSFSGVKETQYF

J: TRBJ1-1
V: TRBV7-2
CDR3: CASSLQGNTEAFF

J: TRBJ1-1
V: TRBV5-1
CDR3: CASSLAADRTEAFF

J: TRBJ2-3
V: TRBV9
CDR3: CASSLPTGTDTQYF

J: TRBJ2-2
V: TRBV7-2
CDR3: CASSLARLSLANTGELFF

J: TRBJ1-6
V: TRBV10-3
CDR3: CAIGTLEGSPLHF

J: TRBJ1-5
V: TRBV12-3/TRBV12-4
CDR3: CASSLSLAQPQHF

J: TRBJ1-2
V: TRBV5-6
CDR3: CASSLDRGPWGYTF

J: TRBJ1-1
V: TRBV5-1
CDR3: CASSQVGWTGPNTEAFF

J: TRBJ2-2
V: TRBV11-2
CDR3: CASSLSGTSAGELFF

J: TRBJ1-4
V: TRBV3-1/TRBV3-2
CDR3: CASSRDSATNEKLFF

J: TRBJ2-7
V: TRBV10-3
CDR3: CAISTGTGVIDEQYF

J: TRBJ2-1
V: TRBV27
CDR3: CASSLSSGGRYVSYNEQFF

J: TRBJ2-5
V: TRBV6-2/TRBV6-3
CDR3: CASSSPDRDQETQYF

J: TRBJ1-5
V: TRBV7-2
CDR3: CASSLVDSYSNQPQHF

J: TRBJ1-5
V: TRBV7-2
CDR3: CASSSPDRGMFNQPQHF

J: TRBJ1-5
V: TRBV4-2
CDR3: CASSQGDSDNQPQHF

J: TRBJ1-1
V: TRBV29-1
CDR3: CSAKDMAEAFF

J: TRBJ1-2
V: TRBV3-1/TRBV3-2
CDR3: CASSQDRAQGRGYTF

J: TRBJ1-5
V: TRBV2
CDR3: CASRGTVLNNQPQHF

J: TRBJ1-4
V: TRBV7-9
CDR3: CASSPRSPGTGVEKLFF

J: TRBJ2-3
V: TRBV6-5
CDR3: CASSYTRGPTDTQYF

J: TRBJ1-1
V: TRBV18
CDR3: CASSPSGNTEAFF

J: TRBJ1-5
V: TRBV6-5
CDR3: CASSYLLNQPQHF

J: TRBJ1-1
V: TRBV27
CDR3: CASSLSGGAVMNTEAFF

J: TRBJ2-2
V: TRBV18
CDR3: CASSQGRNTGELFF

J: TRBJ2-5
V: TRBV5-5
CDR3: CASSPMALAGQETQYF

J: TRBJ1-2
V: TRBV3-1/TRBV3-2
CDR3: CASSLRGDPDYGYTF

J: TRBJ1-1
V: TRBV18
CDR3: CASSPAVSANTEAFF